This T cell receptor (beta chain) was documented in a study of shared clonotypes between healthy human individuals. As for the study in general: Per donor, three plates held CD4 naive cells, three held CD4 memory, two held CD8 naive and one held CD8 memory. Study-level points and caveats: Shared clonotypes across all four donors exceeded non-shared ones in generation probability. Around 4.9% of naive CD4 clonotypes were shared across a few donors.

The assay was carried out at the deep level. Libraries were prepared by immunoSEQ multiplex PCR; TCRdb keeps only in-frame clonotypes and omits some of them. The table includes over 950,000 clones, around 77% detected once. Comments on this clone: Its matching antigen is unknown.

The CDR3 totals 16 residues. The germline V gene encodes CDR1 MNHEY and CDR2 SMNVEV (reference sequence). Deletions cut 5 bases from V and 1 base from J, with 18 bases between. Material for sequencing was memory CD4+ T cells from PBMCs. Indicated subset: CD45RA-negative fraction. The gene calls are TRBV27 and TRBJ2-7; D may match TRBD1 or TRBD2 (5 bases each). The TCR originated in a man aged 18 to 29 in good health. Some clones in this sample may be carry-over from other donors' samples. The CDR3 region is CASSHLGAGISYEQYF. CDR3 coding DNA: TGTGCCAGCAGTCACCTCGGGGCAGGGATTTCCTACGAGCAGTACTTC.